A selection of T cell receptor beta chains follows, all from one sample in a study of siplizumab effects on memory and regulatory T cells. The repertoire was sequenced with immunoSEQ multiplex PCR; TCRdb's copy has only in-frame clones and lacks some. The sample has approximately 100,000 clones, over 90% seen once; the top ten hold roughly 0.59%. Sequencing was carried out using Tregs sorted from blood. These receptors were taken from a human donor in good health. CDR3s leave out the opening cysteine and the closing phenylalanine or tryptophan. Fields, in order: J gene, V gene, CDR3 protein.

TRBJ2-3	TRBV4-2	ASSQDQGMRGTDTQY
TRBJ2-3	TRBV19	ASSIRTGADTQY
TRBJ2-5	TRBV19	ASSPRQGAETQY
TRBJ1-1	TRBV2	ASSEERLMNTEAF
TRBJ1-1	TRBV20-1	MGDRVDEAF
TRBJ2-2	TRBV29-1	SVLPRSDTGELF
TRBJ1-2	TRBV2	ASSVVQPGNGYT
TRBJ2-3	TRBV5-1	ASTHTHRDTDTQY
TRBJ2-3	TRBV18	ASSRDWGDTQY
TRBJ2-1	TRBV7-6	ASSLDRAGSYNEQF
TRBJ2-5	TRBV7-9	ASSSSGVLKTQY
TRBJ2-2	TRBV7-7	ASSQGGRTGELF
TRBJ2-7	TRBV19	ASSIERGSYEQY
TRBJ1-2	TRBV19	ASSINLLEYGYT
TRBJ1-5	TRBV5-3	ARSNDTSNQPQH
TRBJ2-7	TRBV11-2	ASSLGSSSAGVYEQY
TRBJ1-5	TRBV30	AWGPGTGVSQPQH
TRBJ2-4	TRBV4-2	ASSQASGRAKNIQY
TRBJ2-7	TRBV2	ASIVVYEQY
TRBJ2-7	TRBV6-1	ASRDRVNYEQY
TRBJ2-2	TRBV9	ASSVEGQRTGELF